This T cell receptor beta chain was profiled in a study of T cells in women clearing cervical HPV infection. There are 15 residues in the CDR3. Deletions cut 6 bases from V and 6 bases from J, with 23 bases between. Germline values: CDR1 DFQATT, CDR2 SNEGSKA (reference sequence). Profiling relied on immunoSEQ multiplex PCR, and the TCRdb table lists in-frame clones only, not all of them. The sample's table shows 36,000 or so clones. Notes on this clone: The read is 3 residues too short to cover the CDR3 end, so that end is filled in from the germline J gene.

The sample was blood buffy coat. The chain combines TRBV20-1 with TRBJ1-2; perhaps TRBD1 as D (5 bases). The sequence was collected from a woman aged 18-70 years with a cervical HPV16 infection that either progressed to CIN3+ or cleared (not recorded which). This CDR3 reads CSAPTTSQGSDGYTF. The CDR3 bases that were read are TGCAGTGCCCCCACCACCTCTCAGGGTTCGGATGGC.